The 25 T cell receptor beta chains below were found in one sample sequenced in a study of blood T cell repertoires in COVID-19. The repertoire was sequenced with immunoSEQ multiplex PCR; TCRdb's copy has only in-frame clones and lacks some. The data contain hundreds of thousands of clones, about 89% of them singletons. Sequencing used peripheral blood. The receptors come from a woman in her 30s with acute or convalescent COVID-19.

V is TRBV4-2 and J is TRBJ2-3, with TRBD1 as a possible D gene (6 bases). V was trimmed by 1 base and J by 0 bases, leaving 8 bases between them. The CDR3 runs to 15 residues. Per germline, CDR1 LGHNA and CDR2 YNFKEQ. This CDR3 reads CASSQVGGSTDTQYF. The CDR3 nucleotides read TGTGCCAGCAGCCAAGTTGGGGGCAGCACAGATACGCAGTATTTT.

As DNA, the CDR3 is TGTGCCAGCAGCTTGGTCTCGGGGGAGACCCAGTACTTC. This sequence encodes CASSLVSGETQYF. This rearrangement joins TRBV5-4 to TRBJ2-5; TRBD2 might be the D (5 bases). Germline V lookup: CDR1 SGHNT, CDR2 YYREEE (reference sequence). The CDR3 is made up of 13 amino acids. V shed 0 bases and J shed 5 bases, with 8 bases lying between them.

V is TRBV11-2 and J is TRBJ2-1; TRBD1 matches at 7 bases. The V gene's germline CDR1 is SGHAT and CDR2 FQNNGV. The CDR3 loop spans 15 amino acids. Trimming took 5 bases from V and 0 from J; bases not matched to a gene: 4. The CDR3 DNA reads TGTGCCAGCAGCAAATGGACAGGCTCCTACAATGAGCAGTTCTTC. It is translated as CASSKWTGSYNEQFF.

The chain links TRBV6-5 to TRBJ1-2; TRBD1 agrees at 8 bases. This CDR3 region has 13 residues. CDR1 and CDR2 from the germline V gene are MNHEY and SVGAGI. V lost 1 base to trimming and J lost 9 bases; unmatched junction nucleotides: 4. The CDR3 nucleotides are TGTGCCAGCAGTTACTACAGGGGGGAGAGCTACACCTTC. Amino acid sequence: CASSYYRGESYTF.

Worth noting for this clone: This same CDR3 is encoded by further DNA sequences in the sample. The chain carries TRBV3-1 (or the pseudogene TRBV3-2) and TRBJ2-7, with D maybe TRBD2 (6 bases). V lost 1 base, J lost 2 bases, and 9 bases lay in between. The CDR3 has 14 residues. CDR1 and CDR2 from the germline V gene are LGHDT and YNNKEL (reference sequence). The CDR3 loop is CASSQGRGPYEQYF. In DNA form, the CDR3 reads TGTGCCAGCAGCCAAGGGAGGGGTCCCTACGAGCAGTACTTC.

The gene calls are TRBV5-5 and TRBJ2-2; maybe TRBD1 (6 bases). CDR3 length: 15 residues. Trimming pared 2 bases from V and 0 bases from J, leaving 8 bases between. The germline gives CDR1 SGHKS, CDR2 YYEKEE (reference sequence). CDR3 bases: TGTGCCAGCAGCTTATGGACAGCGAACACCGGGGAGCTGTTTTTT. Protein sequence: CASSLWTANTGELFF.

Only one count was recorded for this clone. The sample has other DNA sequences that encode this CDR3 too. This chain joins TRBV5-1 and TRBJ1-3, with no clear D. Trimming took 2 bases from V and 0 from J, leaving 15 bases between them. The germline V gene encodes CDR1 SGHRS and CDR2 YFSETQ. The CDR3 has 17 residues. The CDR3 sequence: CASSLQTISYSGNTIYF. The DNA for the CDR3 is TGCGCCAGCAGCTTACAGACGATAAGCTACTCTGGAAACACCATATATTTT.

The chain uses TRBV5-5 and TRBJ2-3, with TRBD2 as a possible D gene (5 bases). Germline CDR1 and CDR2: SGHKS and YYEKEE (reference sequence). This CDR3 spans 12 amino acids. V lost 10 bases to trimming and J lost 6 bases, with 15 bases between them. The CDR3 reads CAAGPFGDTQYF. CDR3 bases: TGTGCCGCGGGCCCGTTTGGGGATACGCAGTATTTT.

Concerning this clone itself: Other DNA sequences of this sample code for an identical CDR3. CDR3 sequence (DNA): TGTGCCAGCAGCATCGGAGGAGGGGCGTCTTACGAGCAGTACTTC. It translates to CASSIGGGASYEQYF. This sequence joins TRBV9 and TRBJ2-7; perhaps TRBD2 as D (6 bases). The V end lost 4 bases, the J end lost 4 bases, and 18 bases lay between the germline ends. CDR3 length: 15 residues. Germline lookup yields CDR1 SGDLS and CDR2 YYNGEE.

The chain employs TRBV18 and TRBJ1-3, with D possibly TRBD1 on 6 matching bases. Trimming removed 1 base from V and 0 bases from J, with 7 bases in between. The CDR3 totals 15 residues. The germline gives CDR1 KGHSH, CDR2 LQKENI. CDR3 loop: CASSPRRGSGNTIYF. The DNA of the CDR3 is TGTGCCAGCTCACCACGCAGGGGCTCTGGAAACACCATATATTTT.

The V and J genes are TRBV11-2 and TRBJ2-1; 13 positions agree with TRBD2. The CDR3 contains 15 residues. J was trimmed by 4 bases and V by 4 bases; bases with no gene match: 1. CDR1 is SGHAT, CDR2 FQNNGV, per germline. The CDR3 DNA reads as TGTGCCAGCAGCTCGGGACTAGCGGGGTACAATGAGCAGTTCTTC. Encoded protein: CASSSGLAGYNEQFF.

The rearrangement uses TRBV5-1 and TRBJ2-1; D possibly corresponds to TRBD1 (6 bases). V lost 4 bases to trimming and J lost 1 base, with 12 bases between them. There are 15 residues in the CDR3. Germline CDR1 reads SGHRS; CDR2 reads YFSETQ. The CDR3 coding sequence is TGCGCCAGCAGCGAGGGGGTGAGTTCCTACAATGAGCAGTTCTTC. It specifies CASSEGVSSYNEQFF.

The J gene is TRBJ1-2, the V gene TRBV30, with D hard to call. Germline V gene sequence: CDR1 GTSNPN, CDR2 SVGIG (reference sequence). Trimming took off 4 bases at V and 0 bases at J, with 9 bases between the two ends. The CDR3 is 13 amino acids. The DNA of the CDR3 is TGTGCCTGGAAACCGGGGACTAACTATGGCTACACCTTC. Amino acids: CAWKPGTNYGYTF.

V is TRBV6-5 and J is TRBJ1-2, with TRBD1 as a possible D gene (6 bases). This CDR3 comprises 14 residues. Trimming removed 2 bases at V and 6 bases at J, with 13 bases between. Germline loops: CDR1 MNHEY, CDR2 SVGAGI. As DNA, the CDR3 is TGTGCCAGCAGTTACGGTGGCAGGGGTCATGGCTACACCTTC. The encoded protein is CASSYGGRGHGYTF.

The chain has TRBV7-6 and TRBJ1-6, with 7 bases that match TRBD1. The V gene end was trimmed by 5 bases and the J gene end by 4 bases; junction bases not matched to a gene: 8. CDR1 is SGHVS and CDR2 is FNYEAQ in the germline V gene. The CDR3 extends over 16 amino acids. In nucleotides, the CDR3 is TGTGCCAGCAGCACCCAACCGGGACAGTATAATTCACCCCTCCACTTT. This translates into CASSTQPGQYNSPLHF. The variable domain in full, completed from reference TRBV7-6 and TRBJ1-6, reads GAGVSQSPRYKVTKRGQDVALRCDPISGHVSLYWYRQALGQGPEFLTYFNYEAQQDKSGLPNDRFSAERPEGSISTLTIQRTEQRDSAMYRCASSTQPGQYNSPLHFGNGTRLTVT.

This clone has a single count. The J gene is TRBJ1-1, the V gene TRBV6-7; D remains ambiguous. Being an ORF, TRBV6-7 has a function that is uncertain. The CDR3 sequence is 14 residues long. The V end was cut by 5 bases, the J end by 0 bases, with 10 bases between. CDR3 in amino acids: CASSTGSVNTEAFF. CDR3 bases: TGTGCCAGCAGTACCGGGTCTGTGAACACTGAAGCTTTCTTT.

The V and J genes are TRBV2 and TRBJ1-5; D is perhaps TRBD1 (5 bases). V gave up 8 bases and J gave up 7 bases, with 15 bases separating them. CDR3 size: 13 residues. Looked up from germline, CDR1 is SNHLY and CDR2 is FYNNEI. The DNA of the CDR3 is TGTGCCAGCGACCAGGGATCGCACCAGCCCCAGCATTTT. Its translation is CASDQGSHQPQHF.

There are a few counts of this clone. The chain combines TRBV30 with TRBJ2-5, with D tentatively TRBD2 (6 bases). The CDR3 loop spans 12 amino acids. The V end lost 0 bases, the J end lost 5 bases, and 7 bases lay between the germline ends. The germline V gene encodes CDR1 GTSNPN and CDR2 SVGIG (reference sequence). CDR3 sequence (DNA): TGTGCCTGGAGTGTCGGAGGGGAGACCCAGTACTTC. It codes for CAWSVGGETQYF.

The V and J genes are TRBV6-2 or TRBV6-3 and TRBJ1-1; 8 bases match TRBD1. The CDR3 covers 14 residues. J lost 5 bases, V lost 5 bases, and 7 bases had no gene match. Germline V lookup: CDR1 MNHEY, CDR2 SVGEGT. The CDR3 here is CASSLHRGGTEAFF. The CDR3, as DNA: TGTGCCAGCAGTCTACACAGGGGGGGAACTGAAGCTTTCTTT.

V and J are TRBV7-9 and TRBJ1-5; 9 positions agree with TRBD1. Germline V gives CDR1 SEHNR, CDR2 FQNEAQ (reference sequence). The CDR3 length is 17 residues. V dropped 4 bases and J dropped 4; count of bases not matched to a gene: 11. The CDR3 region has the DNA TGTGCCAGCAGCTCGCTAGGACAGGGGCCTCGGAATCAGCCCCAGCATTTT. Translation: CASSSLGQGPRNQPQHF.

The V gene is TRBV4-1, the J gene TRBJ2-6; perhaps TRBD1 as D (5 bases). This CDR3 region has 16 residues. CDR1 MGHRA and CDR2 YSYEKL come from the germline V gene. The V end was cut by 0 bases, the J end by 1 base, with 7 bases between. The CDR3 protein is CASSQDRVSGANVLTF. The CDR3 DNA reads as TGCGCCAGCAGCCAAGACAGGGTTTCTGGGGCCAACGTCCTGACTTTC.

This chain joins TRBV18 and TRBJ2-7; 9 nucleotides match TRBD1. The CDR3 totals 16 residues. CDR1 and CDR2 from the germline V gene are KGHSH and LQKENI. With V trimmed by 5 bases and J by 2 bases, 10 bases remained unmatched. The CDR3 loop is CASSSVPGQGTYEQYF. The CDR3 bases are TGTGCCAGCTCATCAGTCCCGGGACAGGGTACCTACGAGCAGTACTTC. Together with reference TRBV18 and TRBJ2-7, the CDR3 gives the full variable domain: NAGVMQNPRHLVRRRGQEARLRCSPMKGHSHVYWYRQLPEEGLKFMVYLQKENIIDESGMPKERFSAEFPKEGPSILRIQQVVRGDSAAYFCASSSVPGQGTYEQYFGPGTRLTVT.

About this clone itself: The same CDR3 arises from other DNA sequences in this sample as well. This chain connects TRBV6-5 to TRBJ2-1; tentatively, D is TRBD1 (5 bases). CDR3 length: 12 amino acids. CDR1 is MNHEY and CDR2 is SVGAGI in the germline V gene. Trimming pared 7 bases from V and 4 bases from J, leaving 8 bases between. The CDR3 DNA sequence: TGTGCCAGCATGGGGCAGTACAATGAGCAGTTCTTC. Encoded protein: CASMGQYNEQFF.

This chain links TRBV29-1 with TRBJ2-3, with 10 positions matching TRBD1. This CDR3 is 15 amino acids long. Per the germline V gene, CDR1 is SQVTM and CDR2 is ANQGSEA. Trimming took 5 bases from V and 1 from J; bases not matched to a gene: 6. The CDR3 coding sequence is TGCAGCGTTCCCCCTGGGACAGGGGGCACAGATACGCAGTATTTT. This codes for CSVPPGTGGTDTQYF.

The rearrangement joins TRBV6-5 to TRBJ1-6, with D possibly TRBD1 on 5 matching bases. Deletions cut 7 bases from V and 10 bases from J, with 14 bases between. Germline V CDR1 and CDR2: MNHEY, SVGAGI. CDR3 length equals 13 residues. The CDR3 DNA sequence: TGTGCCAGCACCCGGGGGGTAAAGTCACCCCTCCACTTT. This encodes CASTRGVKSPLHF.